This T cell receptor (beta chain) derives from a study of blood T cell repertoires in COVID-19 (dated by TCRdb to the early 2020s). In terms of the full investigation: Collaborator samples came from the United States, Italy and Spain and covered acute and convalescent phases of COVID-19. The material from the prospective study consisted of cDNA or gDNA derived from T cells, B-cell-depleted T cells, or PBMCs. The samples were drawn from the first 160 participants of the ongoing ImmuneRACE study and from roughly 1,300 subjects provided by 6 global collaborators. The dataset comprised deeply sampled blood TCRbeta repertoires from subjects exposed to, actively infected with, or recovered from COVID-19. Sample metadata almost always included a de-identified subject ID, COVID-19 status, age in years and sex. The repertoires were made available in a free public database intended to serve as a resource for research on the immune response to SARS-CoV-2. Where available, HLA class I and class II types were taken from metadata supplied by the sample provider and were not determined by assay-based typing. What the work shows at the level of the full study, not this receptor alone: Clinical and demographic metadata were provided uncurated, with the amount varying by source and participant.

TCRbeta CDR3 regions were amplified from genomic DNA by means of the immunoSEQ Assay, a bias-controlled multiplex PCR. The original pipeline was this. Within the assay, amplification of reference gene primers was used to estimate how many nucleated cells each sample contained. Sequence reads were collapsed and filtered to measure the absolute abundance of every unique TCRbeta CDR3 rearrangement. For each sample, productive Simpson clonality was calculated as the square root of Simpson's diversity index over productive rearrangements. The table comes from immuneACCESS by way of TCRdb, which keeps in-frame sequences with V and J called. Part of the clones is missing from these tables; in studies checked, under half for an unresolved V gene and the rest for unknown reasons. V, J and clone size are those of that table, while D and trimming were read from the DNA. Present in this sample are 250,000 or so clones, roughly 88% of which were seen just once. The ten largest clonotypes hold about 3.1% of the sample.

CDR1 is given as MGHRA and CDR2 as YSYEKL, both from the germline V gene. The CDR3 spans 16 residues, from the cysteine through the phenylalanine. Just the 48-base CDR3 DNA is kept, in frame starting at base 1. Cut back by 3 bases and 3 bases, the V and J ends lie 17 bases apart. This clone was detected once. The antigen it recognizes is unknown. Base qualities are not recorded, but no much larger clone differs from it by a single base. Enrolling through a virtual design, the prospective study's participants ranged in age from about 18 to 89 years and lived across 20 to 30 United States geographic areas. In the prospective study, cohorts were assigned on the basis of participant-reported clinical history obtained from a screening survey and a study questionnaire. Exposed participants had been in contact, within 2 weeks of entering the study, with a person who had a PCR-confirmed or clinician-diagnosed case of COVID-19. In the prospective study, whole blood, serum and a nasopharyngeal or oropharyngeal swab were collected from each participant by mobile phlebotomists. Over a roughly two-month period, participants in the prospective study had the option of providing additional blood draws and questionnaires. Before DNA extraction, prospective study blood samples were shipped either frozen or at room temperature.

The chain is encoded by TRBV4-1 joined to TRBJ1-2, and the D gene may be TRBD1, 5 bases matching. The receptor's source is a woman in her 40s who had been exposed to COVID-19. Material: PBMCs or T cells enriched from blood (not recorded which). In nucleotides, the sequence is TGCGCCAGCAGCCAGGGGCGGGGCCCCTCGGACTATGGCTACACCTTC. This sequence encodes CASSQGRGPSDYGYTF.